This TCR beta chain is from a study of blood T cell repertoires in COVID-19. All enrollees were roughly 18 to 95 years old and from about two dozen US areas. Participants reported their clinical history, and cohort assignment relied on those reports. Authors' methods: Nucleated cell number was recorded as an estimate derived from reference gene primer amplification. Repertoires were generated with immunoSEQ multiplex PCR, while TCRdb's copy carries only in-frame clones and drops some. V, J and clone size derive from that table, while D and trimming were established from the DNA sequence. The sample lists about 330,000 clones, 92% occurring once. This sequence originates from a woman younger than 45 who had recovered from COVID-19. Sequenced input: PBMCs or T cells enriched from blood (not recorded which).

DNA of the CDR3: TGTGCCAGCAGTTGGAGGGGCTATAATTCACCCCTCCACTTT. It codes for CASSWRGYNSPLHF. The V call is TRBV6-2 or TRBV6-3, the J call TRBJ1-6; weak D call: TRBD1 (5 bases). CDR3 size: 14 residues. CDR1 and CDR2 from the germline V gene are MNHEY and SVGEGT. Trimming left V 4 bases short and J 3 bases short, with 7 bases between.